This T cell receptor (beta chain) was captured in a study of blood T cell repertoires in COVID-19. Study in general: Italy, Spain and the United States were the sources of the convalescent and acute COVID-19 samples.

In the original workflow: Reference gene primer amplification gave nucleated cell count estimates. Using immunoSEQ multiplex PCR, the repertoire was profiled, and TCRdb retains in-frame clones only, with some absent. V and J calls and clone size follow that table, whereas D and trimming were derived from the DNA. Of fewer than 70,000 clones in the sample, roughly 80% are singletons; the top ten hold roughly 3%. This clone was seen a few times. The receptor comes from a man in his fifties or sixties with acute or convalescent COVID-19. Sample: peripheral blood.

Written as DNA, the CDR3 is TGTGCCAGCAGCAGGACAGGGGTCTCCGGGGCCAACGTCCTGACTTTC. Translating it yields CASSRTGVSGANVLTF. The chain recombines TRBV2 with TRBJ2-6; 9 bases fit TRBD1. Germline V gives CDR1 SNHLY, CDR2 FYNNEI. V shed 6 bases, J shed 4 bases, and the junction held 7 bases outside the gene matches. The CDR3 is 16 residues long.